The 2 T cell receptor beta chains below were found in one sample sequenced in a study of blood T cell repertoires in COVID-19. The data were produced by immunoSEQ multiplex PCR, yet TCRdb's version contains in-frame clones alone and is incomplete. The sample lists 97,000 or so clones; about 80% were seen once. Sequencing used peripheral blood. The origin of the receptors is a man between 60 and 75 years old with acute or convalescent COVID-19.

This rearrangement joins TRBV12-3 or TRBV12-4 to TRBJ2-7; 7 bases line up with TRBD2. CDR3 size: 13 residues. The junction had 4 bases not matched to a gene; V was cut back by 3 bases and J by 5 bases. This chain's CDR3 is CASSLTGGDEQYV. The CDR3 DNA reads TGTGCCAGCAGTTTGACGGGAGGAGACGAGCAGTACGTC.

This rearrangement joins TRBV6-2 or TRBV6-3 to TRBJ2-3; 13 positions match TRBD2. CDR3 length equals 17 residues. From germline, CDR1 is MNHEY and CDR2 SVGEGT. Unmatched junction bases numbered 7, after V lost 2 bases and J lost 5 bases. CDR3 residues: CASSYAGLAGIQDTQYF. CDR3 in DNA: TGTGCCAGCAGTTACGCGGGACTAGCGGGGATTCAAGATACGCAGTATTTT.